Below are 21 T cell receptor beta chains sequenced from a single sample in a study of T cells after yellow fever vaccination. MiXCR was run by TCRdb on the 5' RACE reads, yielding one entry per CDR3 protein. The table shows around 500,000 distinct CDR3 sequences, with just over 20% occurring only once. Source: PBMCs, taken approximately 20 days after the first yellow fever vaccination. All receptors come from a man aged 18 to 30 who received the YFV17D yellow fever vaccine.

The gene calls are TRBV12-3 or TRBV12-4 and TRBJ1-1, with D perhaps matching TRBD1 (5 bases). This CDR3 comprises 11 residues. With 3 bases removed from V and 13 bases from J, the gap between germline ends came to 12 bases. The CDR3 DNA reads TGTGCCAGCAGTTTCAGACAACAGGATTTCTTT. Translation: CASSFRQQDFF.

This clonotype was found a few times. The chain is built from TRBV3-1 and TRBJ2-2; 7 bases align to TRBD1. The germline CDR1 and CDR2 sequences are LGHDT and YNNKEL (reference sequence). This CDR3 spans 15 amino acids. Trimming at V came to 6 bases and at J to 3 bases, leaving 7 bases not matched to a gene. The CDR3 DNA sequence: TGTGCCAGCAGTCCCCGGGACAGATACACCGGGGAGCTGTTTTTT. It translates to CASSPRDRYTGELFF.

The chain carries TRBV20-1 and TRBJ2-1; 9 bases map to TRBD2. CDR3 size: 18 residues. After removal of 3 bases from V and 1 base from J, the junction contained 13 bases not matched to a gene. CDR1 and CDR2 from the germline V gene are DFQATT and SNEGSKA (reference sequence). The DNA of the CDR3 is TGCAGTGCTAGGAGGGCAGCGGGGGGTCTCCGTTCCTACAATGAGCAGTTCTTC. Residues: CSARRAAGGLRSYNEQFF.

This clonotype was found a few times. The chain uses TRBV29-1 and TRBJ1-2, with D possibly being TRBD1 (6 bases). Germline V gene sequence: CDR1 SQVTM, CDR2 ANQGSEA. Trimming stripped 6 bases from V and 0 bases from J, with 14 bases between. CDR3 length equals 14 residues. The CDR3 DNA reads as TGCAGCGTGCAGGGGCAGACGGCTAACTATGGCTACACCTTC. Protein sequence: CSVQGQTANYGYTF.

This clonotype was counted many times. The chain has TRBV3-1 and TRBJ1-5; tentatively, D is TRBD1 (5 bases). Germline values: CDR1 LGHDT, CDR2 YNNKEL (reference sequence). The CDR3 loop spans 16 amino acids. Trimming took off 2 bases at V and 0 bases at J, with 11 bases between the two ends. CDR3 coding DNA: TGTGCCAGCAGCCAAACAGGCGGATATAGCAATCAGCCCCAGCATTTT. It is translated as CASSQTGGYSNQPQHF.

This clonotype was seen a few times. This chain links TRBV7-2 with TRBJ2-2; D unclear. The germline CDR1 and CDR2 sequences are SGHTA and FQGNSA. The V gene lost 7 bases and the J gene lost 3 bases, with 12 bases spanning the gap. The CDR3 extends over 14 amino acids. The CDR3 sequence: CASTPLGYTGELFF. The CDR3 nucleotides read TGTGCCAGCACTCCTTTAGGGTACACCGGGGAGCTGTTTTTT.

This chain connects TRBV7-2 to TRBJ2-5; 8 bases line up with TRBD1. This CDR3 has 14 amino acids. J lost 6 bases, V lost 5 bases, and 8 bases had no gene match. Germline V gene lookup returns CDR1 SGHTA and CDR2 FQGNSA. CDR3 residues: CASSAGQGQKTQYF. The DNA for the CDR3 is TGTGCCAGCAGCGCCGGACAGGGACAAAAGACCCAGTACTTC.

The chain links TRBV24-1 to TRBJ2-3; no reliable D call. Between the trimmed V and J ends, which lost 2 bases and 2 bases, there was a span of 1 base. The length of the CDR3 is 12 residues. Germline V gene data show CDR1 as KGHDR and CDR2 as SFDVKD. The CDR3 DNA sequence: TGTGCCACCAGTGATTCCACAGATACGCAGTATTTT. This gives the protein CATSDSTDTQYF.

The chain uses TRBV5-4 and TRBJ2-7; the match to TRBD1 covers 9 bases. The length of the CDR3 is 15 residues. V trimming: 5 bases; J trimming: 1 base; junction bases outside the gene matches: 7. Germline CDR1 and CDR2: SGHNT and YYREEE (reference sequence). The CDR3 loop reads CASRRDRDSSYEQYV. The CDR3 nucleotides read TGTGCCAGCAGGAGGGACAGGGATAGTTCCTACGAGCAGTACGTC.

This clonotype has more than one count but fewer than ten. The chain is built from TRBV20-1 and TRBJ2-5; TRBD2 aligns across 9 bases. Germline V gene lookup returns CDR1 DFQATT and CDR2 SNEGSKA (reference sequence). The CDR3 extends over 13 amino acids. With 4 bases clipped from V and 2 bases from J, the junction kept 2 bases outside the gene matches. In nucleotides, the CDR3 is TGCAGTGCTATTCTAGCGGGGCAAGAGACCCAGTACTTC. Protein: CSAILAGQETQYF.

The chain uses TRBV7-2 and TRBJ2-7; no clear D gene. This CDR3 spans 12 amino acids. V was trimmed by 5 bases and J by 4 bases, leaving 9 bases between them. The germline CDR1 and CDR2 sequences are SGHTA and FQGNSA. CDR3 sequence reads: CASSLREYEQYF. DNA for the CDR3: TGTGCCAGCAGCCTACGTGAATACGAGCAGTACTTC.

This clonotype appeared a few times. The chain is built from TRBV5-6 and TRBJ1-2, with a weak D call TRBD1 (6 bases). V lost 2 bases and J lost 8, with 10 bases in between. CDR1 and CDR2 (germline): SGHDT, YYEEEE. The CDR3 loop spans 12 amino acids. The DNA of the CDR3 is TGTGCCAGCAGCTTCCAGGGGATAGGCTACACCTTC. Protein: CASSFQGIGYTF.

The chain links TRBV6-5 to TRBJ1-1; 10 bases agree with TRBD1. V lost 6 bases, J lost 3 bases, and 4 bases stayed unmatched. This CDR3 region has 14 residues. Germline CDR1 and CDR2: MNHEY and SVGAGI. The CDR3 nucleotides read TGTGCCAGCAGGGGGGACAGGGGTGACACTGAAGCTTTCTTT. Protein sequence: CASRGDRGDTEAFF.

The chain is built from TRBV10-3 and TRBJ2-3; TRBD2 matches at 7 bases. CDR3 size: 13 residues. V trimming: 3 bases; J trimming: 6 bases; junction bases outside the gene matches: 3. Germline V gives CDR1 ENHRY, CDR2 SYGVKD. DNA of the CDR3: TGTGCCATCAGTGATAGGCGGGAGGATACGCAGTATTTT. This gives the protein CAISDRREDTQYF.

This clonotype was counted between two and nine times. The chain is built from TRBV14 and TRBJ2-7; D is undetermined. The CDR3 contains 12 residues. CDR1 and CDR2 from the germline V gene are SGHDN and FVKESK. V lost 6 bases to trimming and J lost 3 bases, with 9 bases between them. CDR3 DNA sequence: TGTGCCAGCAGTCGGAGAGACTACGAGCAGTACTTC. Its protein is CASSRRDYEQYF.

The table lists this clonotype with a few counts. This sequence joins TRBV12-3 or TRBV12-4 and TRBJ1-5; no clear D. The CDR3 has 14 amino acids. With 3 bases removed from V and 5 bases from J, the gap between germline ends came to 11 bases. The CDR3 loop is CASSLGRIDQPQHF. In nucleotides, the CDR3 is TGTGCCAGCAGTTTGGGCCGGATAGATCAGCCCCAGCATTTT.

This clonotype appeared once. With a much larger clone just one base away, this may be a read error. The CDR3, as DNA: TGCAGCATGGAAGCTATTGGCTACACCTTC. Its protein is CSMEAIGYTF. The J gene is TRBJ1-2, the V gene TRBV29-1; D remains ambiguous. V lost 8 bases and J lost 7, with 11 bases in between. The CDR3 extends over 10 amino acids. CDR1 SQVTM and CDR2 ANQGSEA come from the germline V gene.

Worth noting for this clonotype: The junction shows a germline mismatch at one end, possibly a read error. The rearrangement links TRBV5-1 to TRBJ2-3; perhaps TRBD2 as D (5 bases). CDR3 size: 14 residues. Germline CDR1 and CDR2: SGHRS and YFSETQ. The CDR3 DNA is TGCGCCAGCAGCTTGGTAGCTAGCACAGATACGCAGAATTTT. Protein product: CASSLVASTDTQNF.

This clonotype was observed a few times. The chain has TRBV11-2 and TRBJ2-7; D tentatively reads TRBD1 or TRBD2 (5 bases each). The V gene lost 3 bases and the J gene lost 9 bases, with 15 bases spanning the gap. The length of the CDR3 is 13 residues. Germline V gives CDR1 SGHAT, CDR2 FQNNGV. This CDR3 reads CASSFVRGVTQYF. For the CDR3, the DNA is TGTGCCAGCAGCTTTGTCCGGGGCGTGACGCAGTACTTC.

This chain connects TRBV3-1 to TRBJ2-3; D possibly corresponds to TRBD2 (6 bases). Germline CDR1 reads LGHDT; CDR2 reads YNNKEL (reference sequence). This CDR3 has 15 residues. Trimming took off 1 base at V and 6 bases at J, with 14 bases between the two ends. The DNA of the CDR3 is TGTGCCAGCAGCCAAGTTCTGGAAGGGAGGGATACGCAGTATTTT. It codes for CASSQVLEGRDTQYF.

The chain uses TRBV30 and TRBJ1-6; D remains unclear. Germline V CDR1 and CDR2: GTSNPN, SVGIG (reference sequence). V gave up 0 bases and J gave up 8 bases, with 11 bases separating them. This CDR3 region has 14 residues. CDR3 in amino acids: CAWSVAGRHSPLHF. Written as DNA, the CDR3 is TGTGCCTGGAGTGTTGCTGGCAGGCATTCACCCCTCCACTTT.